Described below is a single TCR beta chain sequence and its context. Its antigen target is currently unknown. A much larger clone sits a single nucleotide away, making a read error possible. Each patient had bone marrow sampled at the time of active disease. Ficoll-Hypaque density gradient centrifugation was used to isolate bone marrow mononuclear cells. CD138-negative cells were obtained by negative selection after labeling with CD138 magnetic microbeads on a MACS separator, removing myeloma plasma cells. Flow cytometry on an Attune NxT with CD138 antibodies was used to check the purity of the isolated cells. TRIzol reagent was used to extract total RNA, which was then quantified with a NanoDrop spectrophotometer. Paired RNA-seq and IR-seq were performed on each patient's CD138-negative bone marrow sample. V loses 7 bases of germline sequence and J loses 4 bases, and the interval between the two ends is 14 bases. The germline V gene (reference sequence) supplies CDR1 SGHKS and CDR2 YYEKEE. The CDR3 runs 13 amino acids, cysteine and phenylalanine included. Of all the DNA, just the CDR3 is kept, 39 bases in frame from base 1.

The Immunoverse kit was used to build TCR libraries from about 400 ng RNA, with molecular barcoded adaptors covering alpha/delta and beta/gamma chains. TCR library preparation was performed with the same RNA that was used for transcriptome sequencing. Sequencing of the TCR libraries was done on an Illumina HiSeq 4000 with 2 x 150 cycles. In the source study's methods: TCR reads were aligned to human V, D, J and C references and assembled into CDR3 clonotypes with MiXCR, including quality filtering and error correction. Clonotype counts and gene usage diversity were analyzed with the tcR package in R. Raw mapping reads were checked after the RNA-seq reads had been mapped by STAR aligner version 2.5.3a onto the human GRCh37 genome. To test how sequencing depth affects detected clonotypes, IR-seq fastq files were randomly downsampled with Seqtk 1.3. TCRdb trimmed the raw reads at Q25, called clones with MiXCR and kept productive beta chains. Identical CDR3 protein sequences are pooled into one entry, listed with their most common genes and DNA. Clone size and V and J calls follow TCRdb, not the original study. For this sample there are about 39,000 distinct CDR3 sequences; approximately 15% appear just once. The ten largest make up around 20% of the sample.

The source of the sample is a study of read filtering for tumor transcriptome and immune sequencing (dated by TCRdb to 2018 to 2021). For context, the study as a whole: Of the patients in the cohort, some 17 were male and more than 12 were female, and their mean age was approximately 70 years, with a range of about 47 to 80. Under revised international staging, roughly 8 patients fell into R-ISS I, 15 or so into R-ISS II and about seven into R-ISS III. After DNase treatment, whole-transcriptome libraries were prepared using the TruSeq RNA Access Library Prep Kit. Per sample, about 3.5 to 11 million TCR-region mapped reads were obtained with IR-seq, compared with only 85 to 1273 with RNA-seq. Using the same bone marrow samples, the study ran both targeted immune repertoire sequencing and bulk whole-transcriptome sequencing and then compared the TCR repertoires from each method. One main goal was a read-filtering strategy for immune repertoire data, in particular deciding whether clonotypes backed by only one read should be removed.

General study outcomes and caveats: Single-read clonotypes made up approximately 84% of clonotypes but only around 4% of total reads in IR-seq, compared with more than 70% of clonotypes and 44.6% of reads in RNA-seq. The sorted CD138-negative fraction was a mixed bone marrow immune population, not purified T cells. When single-read clonotypes were removed, the proportions of shared clonotypes in IR-seq and RNA-seq correlated more strongly. Compared with RNA-seq, IR-seq captured clonotypes at much higher depth and more reliably, and a smaller IR-seq throughput was enough to identify most shared clonotypes.

Source material: a population of CD138-negative cells sorted from bone marrow. Sample cell subset or site, as interpreted from the label and publication: bone marrow mononuclear cells depleted of CD138+ plasma/myeloma cells by negative magnetic selection. This receptor was taken from a donor aged 40 or over with multiple myeloma. The chain couples TRBV5-5 to TRBJ1-1; the D segment could be TRBD1, given 5 matching bases. The CDR3 region reads CASSWTPSTEAFF. The nucleotides are TGTGCCAGCTCCTGGACACCGAGCACTGAAGCTTTCTTT.